These 3 T cell receptor beta chains came from one sample sequenced in a study of cytomegalovirus exposure and HLA in healthy donors. PCR involved 60 Vbeta and 13 Jbeta primers. This table comes from immunoSEQ multiplex PCR, and its TCRdb copy is limited to in-frame clones, with some not included. This sample carries 210,000 or so clones, over 60% of them seen once, and the ten largest clones take roughly 2%. What was sequenced was PBMCs. These receptors were taken from a woman in her 30s in good health and CMV-seropositive.

The CDR3 DNA sequence: TGCAGCGTTGAGACGGGGGGGCGTACCGGGGAGCTGTTTTTT. This sequence encodes CSVETGGRTGELFF. This chain links TRBV29-1 with TRBJ2-2; the match to TRBD2 covers 8 bases. CDR1 is SQVTM and CDR2 is ANQGSEA in the germline V gene. V gave up 3 bases and J gave up 5 bases; unmatched junction bases: 5. The CDR3 extends over 14 amino acids.

The rearrangement links TRBV30 to TRBJ2-5; TRBD1 aligns across 8 bases. The J call may not be correct, given that the DNA end is closer to TRBJ2-7. There are 14 residues in the CDR3. Germline assignment: CDR1 GTSNPN and CDR2 SVGIG (reference sequence). The CDR3 loop reads CAWSSQGASYEQYF. CDR3 nucleotides: TGTGCCTGGAGTAGCCAGGGGGCCTCCTACGAGCAGTACTTC.

The rearrangement uses TRBV11-3 and TRBJ1-1; a possible D gene is TRBD1 (5 bases). The V end was cut by 3 bases, the J end by 3 bases, with 8 bases between. The germline V gene has CDR1 SGHNT and CDR2 YENEEA. The CDR3 is 13 residues long. The CDR3 protein is CASSFRGYTEAFF. The CDR3 DNA reads TGTGCCAGCAGCTTTCGGGGGTACACTGAAGCTTTCTTT.